What follows are 15 T cell receptor beta chains derived from one specimen sequenced in a study of cytomegalovirus exposure and HLA in healthy donors. PCR used 60 Vbeta primers and 13 Jbeta primers. Clones were read by immunoSEQ multiplex PCR, and TCRdb kept only the in-frame ones, dropping some. The top ten clones hold roughly 2.5% of a sample with 95,000 to 120,000 clones, 82% of them seen once. Sequencing input: PBMCs. The receptors were sampled from a woman younger than 35 in good health and CMV-seronegative.

In this sample, this clone turned up once. The junction does not match germline at one end; this may be a read error. The rearrangement uses TRBV6-5 and TRBJ1-1; perhaps TRBD1 as D (5 bases). This CDR3 is 15 amino acids long. Looked up from germline, CDR1 is MNHEY and CDR2 is SVGAGI. The CDR3 protein is CASRGTSFGNTEALF. In DNA, the CDR3 is TGTGCCAGCAGGGGGACTAGTTTTGGGAACACTGAAGCTCTCTTT.

Worth noting for this clone: At one end, the junction sequence differs from germline, possibly due to a read error. The rearrangement uses TRBV7-9 and TRBJ1-2; D not resolved. CDR1 SEHNR and CDR2 FQNEAQ come from the germline V gene (reference sequence). CDR3 size: 15 residues. The CDR3 loop reads CSSSLNLIGSYGYTF. DNA of the CDR3: TGTTCCAGCAGCTTAAATCTTATCGGGAGCTATGGCTACACCTTC. The complete variable domain, with remaining parts taken from reference TRBV7-9 and TRBJ1-2, reads DTGVSQNPRHKITKRGQNVTFRCDPISEHNRLYWYRQTLGQGPEFLTYFQNEAQLEKSRLLSDRFSAERPKGSFSTLEIQRTEQGDSAMYLCSSSLNLIGSYGYTFGSGTRLTVV.

The CDR3 DNA reads as TGTGCCAGCAGTCCTAGGGGGTCGGGGAACACTGAAGCTTTCTTT. This gives the protein CASSPRGSGNTEAFF. V and J are TRBV6-5 and TRBJ1-1; a possible D gene is TRBD1 (6 bases). The germline V gene encodes CDR1 MNHEY and CDR2 SVGAGI. V lost 5 bases, J lost 1 base, and 14 bases lay in between. The CDR3 has 15 amino acids.

This clone was found once. This chain links TRBV5-8 with TRBJ2-5; D perhaps matches TRBD2 (5 bases). V lost 2 bases, J lost 7 bases, and 15 bases lay in between. The CDR3 covers 14 residues. CDR1 and CDR2 (germline): SGHTS, YDEGEE. This CDR3 is CASSFEGEIGTQYF. The CDR3 DNA reads TGTGCCAGCAGCTTTGAGGGAGAGATTGGGACCCAGTACTTC.

The chain carries TRBV7-2 and TRBJ1-5; maybe TRBD1 (6 bases). The CDR3 spans 16 residues. The V end was cut by 3 bases, the J end by 7 bases, with 19 bases between. The germline V gene encodes CDR1 SGHTA and CDR2 FQGNSA. This CDR3 is CASSFTSTGRGQPQHF. For the CDR3, the DNA is TGTGCCAGCAGCTTTACTTCGACAGGAAGGGGGCAGCCCCAGCATTTT.

V is TRBV9 and J is TRBJ1-1; TRBD1 is a possible D gene (5 bases). V lost 2 bases to trimming and J lost 4 bases, with 12 bases between them. The CDR3 covers 14 residues. Germline CDR1 reads SGDLS; CDR2 reads YYNGEE. The DNA for the CDR3 is TGTGCCAGCAGCGTGCGCAGGGAGGGCACTGAAGCTTTCTTT. Its translation is CASSVRREGTEAFF.

This clone was seen a single time. CDR3 nucleotide sequence: TGCAGCGTTGGAGACAGGGTGAGCTCCTATAATTCACCCCTCCACTTT. Encoded protein: CSVGDRVSSYNSPLHF. The rearrangement joins TRBV29-1 to TRBJ1-6, with 7 bases lining up with TRBD1. This CDR3 region has 16 residues. Germline CDR1 SQVTM, CDR2 ANQGSEA. The V gene end was trimmed by 4 bases and the J gene end by 0 bases; junction bases not matched to a gene: 6.

V and J are TRBV5-1 and TRBJ2-5, with 11 positions matching TRBD2. CDR1 is SGHRS, CDR2 YFSETQ, per germline. This CDR3 is built from 15 residues. J gave up 2 bases and V 3 bases, and 3 bases lay outside the gene matches. The DNA for the CDR3 is TGCGCCAGCAGCTCTAGCGGGAGGTGGCAAGAGACCCAGTACTTC. Its protein is CASSSSGRWQETQYF.

The chain uses TRBV6-1 and TRBJ2-1; 11 bases map to TRBD1. The germline CDR1 and CDR2 sequences are MNHNS and SASEGT. The CDR3 loop spans 17 amino acids. V lost 4 bases and J lost 7; bases outside the gene matches: 12. The chain's CDR3 is CASSANPGQGVRNEQFF. Written as DNA, the CDR3 is TGTGCCAGCAGTGCAAACCCGGGACAGGGGGTTAGGAATGAGCAGTTCTTC.

This clone was seen just once. The rearrangement joins TRBV5-1 to TRBJ2-5; weak D call: TRBD1 (5 bases). Germline-derived CDR1 and CDR2 are SGHRS and YFSETQ. This CDR3 region has 13 residues. The V end was cut by 1 base, the J end by 2 bases, with 6 bases between. The DNA for the CDR3 is TGCGCCAGCAGCTTGCAGGGTCAAGAGACCCAGTACTTC. Amino acids: CASSLQGQETQYF.

The chain recombines TRBV19 with TRBJ2-2; TRBD2 aligns across 13 bases. This CDR3 has 14 amino acids. Germline loops: CDR1 LNHDA, CDR2 SQIVND (reference sequence). With 8 bases clipped from V and 7 bases from J, the junction kept 4 bases outside the gene matches. The CDR3 nucleotides are TGTGCCAGTCGGACTAGCGGGGGTGGCGGGGAGCTGTTTTTT. Amino acids: CASRTSGGGGELFF. Full variable domain (outside the CDR3, taken from reference TRBV19 and TRBJ2-2): DGGITQSPKYLFRKEGQNVTLSCEQNLNHDAMYWYRQDPGQGLRLIYYSQIVNDFQKGDIAEGYSVSREKKESFPLTVTSAQKNPTAFYLCASRTSGGGGELFFGEGSRLTVL.

The chain uses TRBV2 and TRBJ1-3; D is ambiguous. Germline V gene lookup returns CDR1 SNHLY and CDR2 FYNNEI. The V end lost 7 bases, the J end lost 0 bases, and 7 bases lay between the germline ends. This CDR3 contains 13 residues. The DNA for the CDR3 is TGTGCCAGCACGGGGTTCTCTGGAAACACCATATATTTT. The encoded protein is CASTGFSGNTIYF. The complete variable domain, with remaining parts taken from reference TRBV2 and TRBJ1-3, reads EPEVTQTPSHQVTQMGQEVILRCVPISNHLYFYWYRQILGQKVEFLVSFYNNEISEKSEIFDDQFSVERPDGSNFTLKIRSTKLEDSAMYFCASTGFSGNTIYFGEGSWLTVV.

The chain is built from TRBV29-1 and TRBJ2-7, with TRBD2 as a possible D gene (5 bases). This CDR3 comprises 13 residues. V was trimmed by 3 bases and J by 4 bases, leaving 13 bases between them. The V gene's germline CDR1 is SQVTM and CDR2 ANQGSEA. The CDR3 protein is CSVDGPGFYEQYF. As DNA, the CDR3 is TGCAGCGTTGATGGGCCGGGATTTTACGAGCAGTACTTC.

The chain uses TRBV6-4 and TRBJ2-1; 7 positions agree with TRBD1. V lost 6 bases and J lost 6; bases outside the gene matches: 5. The CDR3 contains 13 residues. CDR1 and CDR2 (germline): MRHNA, SNTAGT. The CDR3 nucleotides read TGTGCCAGCAGCCAGGGGGACGGCAATGAGCAGTTCTTC. Protein product: CASSQGDGNEQFF.

This CDR3 reads CASSRGQGAWYEQYV. The CDR3 coding sequence is TGTGCCAGCAGTCGGGGACAGGGGGCATGGTACGAGCAGTACGTC. The chain links TRBV28 to TRBJ2-7; 12 bases line up with TRBD1. Per germline, CDR1 MDHEN and CDR2 SYDVKM. V dropped 5 bases and J dropped 4; count of bases not matched to a gene: 6. The CDR3 extends over 15 amino acids.